The next 14 T cell receptor beta chains were all read from a single sample in a study of blood T cell repertoires in COVID-19. Repertoires were generated with immunoSEQ multiplex PCR, while TCRdb's copy carries only in-frame clones and drops some. The sample records hundreds of thousands of clones, more than 75% being singletons. Sequenced material: peripheral blood. The source of these receptors is an older woman with COVID-19, enrolled during active disease.

The chain carries TRBV7-3 and TRBJ2-5, with D possibly being TRBD2 (5 bases). Germline V gene data show CDR1 as SGHTA and CDR2 as FQGTGA. V lost 3 bases, J lost 1 base, and 12 bases lay in between. The CDR3 contains 15 residues. DNA for the CDR3: TGTGCCAGCAGCTTCCGCGGAGGTACCCAAGAGACCCAGTACTTC. It codes for CASSFRGGTQETQYF.

The chain has TRBV15 and TRBJ1-1; 7 nucleotides match TRBD1. CDR3 length: 14 residues. With V trimmed by 6 bases and J by 3 bases, 7 bases remained unmatched. Germline V gene sequence: CDR1 LNHNV, CDR2 YYDKDF (reference sequence). CDR3 sequence (DNA): TGTGCCACCAGGGTTGACAGGGTGCACACTGAAGCTTTCTTT. It specifies CATRVDRVHTEAFF.

This chain joins TRBV11-3 and TRBJ2-5; 10 positions match TRBD2. From germline, CDR1 is SGHNT and CDR2 YENEEA. CDR3 length: 15 amino acids. The trim removed 6 bases at V and 2 bases at J, leaving 6 bases unmatched. The CDR3 region has the DNA TGTGCCAGCAGTCTCGGGACTAGCGCGCAAGAGACCCAGTACTTC. Translated: CASSLGTSAQETQYF. Based on the CDR3 plus reference TRBV11-3 and TRBJ2-5, the full variable domain is EAGVVQSPRYKIIEKKQPVAFWCNPISGHNTLYWYLQNLGQGPELLIRYENEEAVDDSQLPKDRFSAERLKGVDSTLKIQPAELGDSAVYLCASSLGTSAQETQYFGPGTRLLVL.

The CDR3 DNA is TGTGCCAGCACCGGGGACAGGACCACGGGAGCTTTCTTT. Its protein is CASTGDRTTGAFF. J is TRBJ1-1 and V is TRBV2, with TRBD1 matching over 8 bases. Losses at the gene ends were 7 bases for V and 10 bases for J; bases not matched to a gene: 11. CDR3 length: 13 amino acids. The V gene's germline CDR1 is SNHLY and CDR2 FYNNEI.

The V and J genes are TRBV5-4 and TRBJ2-2; 10 positions agree with TRBD2. V shed 4 bases and J 4 bases; nucleotides not matched to a gene: 10. The CDR3 is 17 amino acids. CDR1 and CDR2 from the germline V gene are SGHNT and YYREEE (reference sequence). In DNA, the CDR3 is TGTGCCAGCAGCGTGGGGGCTAGCGGGAGTTCCACCGGGGAGCTGTTTTTT. Protein product: CASSVGASGSSTGELFF.

The V call is TRBV7-9, the J call TRBJ2-1, with D perhaps TRBD1 (5 bases). This CDR3 contains 12 residues. Looked up from germline, CDR1 is SEHNR and CDR2 is FQNEAQ (reference sequence). V lost 1 base, J lost 8 bases, and 6 bases lay in between. The DNA of the CDR3 is TGTGCCAGCAGCTTAGAAGGGGATGAGCAGTTCTTC. Its protein is CASSLEGDEQFF.

The chain uses TRBV7-3 and TRBJ2-5; D is ambiguous. CDR1 and CDR2 (germline): SGHTA, FQGTGA. V dropped 0 bases and J dropped 4 bases, with 9 bases sitting between them. The CDR3 contains 14 residues. CDR3: CASSLTPGPETQYF. CDR3 nucleotide sequence: TGTGCCAGCAGCTTAACCCCTGGGCCAGAGACCCAGTACTTC.

The V call is TRBV7-2, the J call TRBJ2-7; D perhaps matches TRBD1 (6 bases). Germline assignment: CDR1 SGHTA and CDR2 FQGNSA. This CDR3 is 14 amino acids long. V was cut by 3 bases and J by 7 bases, with 16 bases left in between. The CDR3 bases are TGTGCCAGCAGCTTTGTTACAGGGTCACGGGAGCAGTACTTC. Its translation is CASSFVTGSREQYF.

The V and J genes are TRBV27 and TRBJ2-1; TRBD1 is a possible D gene (5 bases). The V and J ends lost 5 bases and 9 bases respectively, with 14 bases between them. The CDR3 contains 13 residues. Germline values: CDR1 MNHEY, CDR2 SMNVEV (reference sequence). Here the CDR3 reads CASSGAPQVEQFF. CDR3 DNA sequence: TGTGCCAGCAGTGGGGCTCCTCAGGTTGAGCAGTTCTTC.

DNA of the CDR3: TGTGCCAGCAGCGACCACCGAGGGGGCGCAAATGGCTACACCTTC. Residues: CASSDHRGGANGYTF. The chain couples TRBV6-5 to TRBJ1-2; 7 nucleotides line up with TRBD1. The CDR3 is made up of 15 amino acids. With V trimmed by 6 bases and J by 6 bases, 13 bases remained unmatched. Germline V gives CDR1 MNHEY, CDR2 SVGAGI.

The rearrangement links TRBV28 to TRBJ2-7; maybe TRBD2 (5 bases). The CDR3 is 13 amino acids. Germline CDR1 MDHEN, CDR2 SYDVKM. Trimming took 4 bases from V and 0 from J, leaving 7 bases between them. The CDR3 DNA reads TGTGCCAGCAGTTCGGGGAGCTCCTACGAGCAGTACTTC. This encodes CASSSGSSYEQYF.

The chain employs TRBV27 and TRBJ1-1; 8 bases align to TRBD1. Germline V gene sequence: CDR1 MNHEY, CDR2 SMNVEV (reference sequence). The CDR3 totals 14 residues. J gave up 1 base and V 6 bases, and 4 bases lay outside the gene matches. The CDR3 bases are TGTGCCAGCAGAAGACAGGGGCCGAACACTGAAGCTTTCTTT. Protein sequence: CASRRQGPNTEAFF.

The chain uses TRBV19 and TRBJ2-7; D is possibly TRBD2 (5 bases). V shed 3 bases and J shed 0 bases, with 9 bases lying between them. The CDR3 is made up of 14 amino acids. Germline V gene sequence: CDR1 LNHDA, CDR2 SQIVND (reference sequence). The CDR3 sequence is CASSIPGSSYEQYF. The CDR3 nucleotides are TGTGCCAGTAGTATTCCGGGGAGCTCCTACGAGCAGTACTTC.

V gene TRBV10-3 combines with J gene TRBJ2-7; TRBD1 matches 10 bases. There are 18 residues in the CDR3. In germline, CDR1 is ENHRY, CDR2 SYGVKD. With 3 bases clipped from V and 4 bases from J, the junction kept 15 bases outside the gene matches. CDR3 sequence (DNA): TGTGCCATCAGTGAAGTGGGACAGGGGTTGGGCCCTCCGTACGAGCAGTACTTC. It translates to CAISEVGQGLGPPYEQYF.